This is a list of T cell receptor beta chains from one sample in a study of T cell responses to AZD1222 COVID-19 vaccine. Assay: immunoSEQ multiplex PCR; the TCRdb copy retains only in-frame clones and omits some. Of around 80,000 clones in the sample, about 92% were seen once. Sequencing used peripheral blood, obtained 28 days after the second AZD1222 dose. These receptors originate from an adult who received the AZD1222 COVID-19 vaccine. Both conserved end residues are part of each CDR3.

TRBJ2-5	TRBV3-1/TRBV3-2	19	CASSLSGTSGSFKGETQYF
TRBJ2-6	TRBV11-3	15	CASSLGGQGANVLTF
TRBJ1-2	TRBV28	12	CAGQGATYGYTF
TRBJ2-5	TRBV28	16	CASSPGTEDDQETQYF
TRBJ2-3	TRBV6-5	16	CASSSLPAELTDTQYF
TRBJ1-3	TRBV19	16	CASSILGRRSGNTIYF
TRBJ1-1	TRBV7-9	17	CASSLGTGVDLNTEAFF
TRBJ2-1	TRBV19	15	CASSIAGGGYNEQFF
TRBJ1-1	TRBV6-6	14	CASSDRGGNTEAFF
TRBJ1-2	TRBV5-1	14	CANPEGAGGYGYTF
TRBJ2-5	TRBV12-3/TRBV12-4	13	CASRRGLAETQYF
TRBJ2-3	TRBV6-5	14	CASIRGVTQITQYF
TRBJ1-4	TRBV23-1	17	CASSQGGWGTTNEKLFF
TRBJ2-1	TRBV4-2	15	CASSQPSGSVGEQFF
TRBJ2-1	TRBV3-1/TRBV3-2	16	CASSLPGQGAHNEQFF
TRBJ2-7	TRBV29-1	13	CSGGLGDTSEQYF
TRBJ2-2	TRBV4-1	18	CASSPKIPVITGTGELFF
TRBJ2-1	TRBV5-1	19	CASSLLGTSGKSSYNEQFF
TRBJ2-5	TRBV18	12	CASSPQQETQYF
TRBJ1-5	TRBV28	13	CASRLDGNQPQHF
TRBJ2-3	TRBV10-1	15	CASSEGLAGVGTQYF
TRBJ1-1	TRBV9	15	CASSVVPGENTEAFF